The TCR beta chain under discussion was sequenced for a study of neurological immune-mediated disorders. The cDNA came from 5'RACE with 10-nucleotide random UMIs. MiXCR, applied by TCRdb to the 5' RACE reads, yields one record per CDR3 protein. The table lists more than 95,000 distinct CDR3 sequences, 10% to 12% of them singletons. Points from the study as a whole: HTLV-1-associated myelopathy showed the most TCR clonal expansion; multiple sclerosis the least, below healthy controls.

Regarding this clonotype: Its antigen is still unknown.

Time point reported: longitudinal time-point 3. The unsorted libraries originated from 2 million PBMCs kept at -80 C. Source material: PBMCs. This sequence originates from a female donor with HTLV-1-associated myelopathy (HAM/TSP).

As DNA, the CDR3 is TGTGCCAGCAGCCTCTTCGGAACCTACGAGCAGTACTTC. This translates into CASSLFGTYEQYF. J is TRBJ2-7 and V is TRBV5-5; D gene unclear. V was clipped by 4 bases and J by 2 bases, with 10 bases between them. This CDR3 is 13 amino acids long. Germline loops: CDR1 SGHKS, CDR2 YYEKEE (reference sequence). Full variable domain (missing parts from reference TRBV5-5 and TRBJ2-7): DAGVTQSPTHLIKTRGQQVTLRCSPISGHKSVSWYQQVLGQGPQFIFQYYEKEERGRGNFPDRFSARQFPNYSSELNVNALLLGDSALYLCASSLFGTYEQYFGPGTRLTVT.